A single TCR beta chain is shown here with its context. The V gene's germline CDR1 is MGHRA and CDR2 YSYEKL. Trimming took 0 bases from V and 0 from J, leaving 3 bases between them. CDR3 length equals 14 residues. The data were obtained in a study of molecular identifiers for immune sequencing clone quantification. Libraries of naive CD8 cells were prepared from around 18,000 to 910,000 sorted cells using 10%, 30% or 50% RNA. TCRdb passed the PCR reads through MiXCR, listing each CDR3 protein once. The sample has around 480,000 distinct CDR3 sequences, under 30% seen once. Sequenced input: naive CD8+ T cells from blood, with Jurkat cell RNA spiked in. Stated subset: FACS-sorted CD8+CD4-CCR7+CD45RA+ naive T cells. The V and J genes are TRBV4-1 and TRBJ1-5; no reliable D call. This sequence was found in a human donor in good health. Some libraries in this study had Jurkat cell RNA spiked in. CDR3 coding DNA: TGCGCCAGCAGCCAAGAGTTTAGCAATCAGCCCCAGCATTTT. The encoded protein is CASSQEFSNQPQHF.